One and the same sample provided the 30 T cell receptor beta chains below, sequenced in a study of response to subunit inactivated influenza vaccine. In TCRdb, the RT-PCR reads were re-called with MiXCR into one record per CDR3 protein. The sample consists of some 640,000 distinct CDR3 sequences, around 13% of them appearing once. The sample was PBMCs from blood, taken 14 days before vaccination. The source of these receptors is a man in his forties or fifties who received an inactivated influenza vaccine.

The sample holds many counts of this clonotype. This rearrangement joins TRBV5-1 to TRBJ2-7; no reliable D call. The CDR3 contains 14 residues. Per the germline V gene, CDR1 is SGHRS and CDR2 is YFSETQ. V lost 2 bases to trimming and J lost 6 bases, with 15 bases between them. This CDR3 reads CASSFRTGLGEQYF. The CDR3, as DNA: TGCGCCAGCAGCTTTAGGACCGGCCTAGGCGAGCAGTACTTC. Variable domain in full (rest from reference TRBV5-1 and TRBJ2-7): KAGVTQTPRYLIKTRGQQVTLSCSPISGHRSVSWYQQTPGQGLQFLFEYFSETQRNKGNFPGRFSGRQFSNSRSEMNVSTLELGDSALYLCASSFRTGLGEQYFGPGTRLTVT.

This sequence joins TRBV6-2 or TRBV6-3 and TRBJ2-1, with 13 nucleotides matching TRBD2. In germline, CDR1 is MNHEY, CDR2 SVGEGT. CDR3 length: 20 residues. Unmatched junction bases numbered 8, after V lost 0 bases and J lost 0 bases. The CDR3: CASSYSRLAGGPNSYNEQFF. Here the CDR3 DNA reads TGTGCCAGCAGTTACTCAAGACTAGCGGGAGGACCCAACTCCTACAATGAGCAGTTCTTC.

The chain combines TRBV4-1 with TRBJ2-3; 9 bases map to TRBD2. CDR1 is MGHRA, CDR2 YSYEKL, per germline. CDR3 length: 17 amino acids. The junction had 13 bases not matched to a gene; V was cut back by 6 bases and J by 3 bases. The CDR3 sequence: CASRGGGARGLTDTQYF. In DNA form, the CDR3 reads TGCGCCAGCAGGGGCGGGGGGGCCCGTGGTTTAACAGATACGCAGTATTTT.

This clonotype was picked up many times. The chain has TRBV12-3 or TRBV12-4 and TRBJ2-1, with D perhaps TRBD1 (5 bases). V gave up 6 bases and J gave up 10 bases, with 22 bases separating them. This CDR3 comprises 15 residues. CDR3 coding DNA: TGTGCCAGCAGAGTAGGTCCCAACGCAGGGCGAGAGCAGTTCTTC. This translates into CASRVGPNAGREQFF.

A few counts support this clonotype. The chain is built from TRBV7-6 and TRBJ2-1; 8 bases are a match to TRBD2. This CDR3 is 15 amino acids long. CDR1 SGHVS and CDR2 FNYEAQ come from the germline V gene. J gave up 6 bases and V 1 base, and 5 bases lay outside the gene matches. The CDR3 spells CASSLDGGAFNEQFF. The CDR3 region has the DNA TGTGCCAGCAGCTTAGACGGGGGGGCTTTCAATGAGCAGTTCTTC.

As regards this clonotype: One junction end does not reproduce the germline sequence, and a read error may be involved. This chain connects TRBV6-1 to TRBJ2-7; D gene ambiguous. The CDR3 spans 12 residues. Germline CDR1 MNHNS, CDR2 SASEGT. The CDR3 spells CASREAVYEQYF. The CDR3 DNA is TGTGCCAGCAGAGAAGCCGTCTACGAGCAGTACTTC.

J is TRBJ2-3 and V is TRBV10-3; TRBD2 matches 10 bases. CDR1 and CDR2 from the germline V gene are ENHRY and SYGVKD. V lost 4 bases and J lost 1; bases outside the gene matches: 8. This CDR3 is 17 amino acids long. The CDR3 protein is CAISAGSSGGRTDTQYF. In DNA form, the CDR3 reads TGTGCCATCAGTGCGGGAAGTAGCGGGGGGCGCACAGATACGCAGTATTTT.

The rearrangement joins TRBV3-1 to TRBJ1-5; no reliable D call. This CDR3 region has 13 residues. Trimming pared 3 bases from V and 2 bases from J, leaving 5 bases between. Per germline, CDR1 LGHDT and CDR2 YNNKEL (reference sequence). CDR3 coding DNA: TGTGCCAGCAGCCACTTAGGCAATCAGCCCCAGCATTTT. It is translated as CASSHLGNQPQHF.

V is TRBV3-1 and J is TRBJ2-4; 7 bases agree with TRBD1. The CDR3 is 15 amino acids. Germline V lookup: CDR1 LGHDT, CDR2 YNNKEL (reference sequence). After removal of 0 bases from V and 4 bases from J, the junction contained 3 bases not matched to a gene. The CDR3 loop is CASSQETGTKNIQYF. The CDR3 coding sequence is TGTGCCAGCAGCCAAGAGACAGGGACAAAAAACATTCAGTACTTC. Together with reference TRBV3-1 and TRBJ2-4, the CDR3 gives the full variable domain: DTAVSQTPKYLVTQMGNDKSIKCEQNLGHDTMYWYKQDSKKFLKIMFSYNNKELIINETVPNRFSPKSPDKAHLNLHINSLELGDSAVYFCASSQETGTKNIQYFGAGTRLSVL.

Here the CDR3 reads CASSYPTTSGSTTDTQYF. CDR3 DNA sequence: TGTGCCAGCAGTTACCCGACGACTAGCGGGAGTACCACAGATACGCAGTATTTT. The chain has TRBV6-2 or TRBV6-3 and TRBJ2-3; 12 nucleotides agree with TRBD2. CDR1 and CDR2 from the germline V gene are MNHEY and SVGEGT. The V and J ends lost 2 bases and 2 bases, in that order; junction bases with no gene match: 8. The CDR3 consists of 18 residues.

This clonotype was recorded many times. The rearrangement joins TRBV12-3 or TRBV12-4 to TRBJ1-2; D gene uncertain. Trimming removed 2 bases at V and 0 bases at J, with 7 bases between. This CDR3 comprises 14 residues. CDR3 region: CASSLIQSNYGYTF. The CDR3 region has the DNA TGTGCCAGCAGTTTAATTCAGTCTAACTATGGCTACACCTTC.

This clonotype was seen a few times. This chain uses TRBV7-2 with TRBJ1-6; maybe TRBD1 (6 bases). The CDR3 consists of 15 residues. Trimming took 2 bases from V and 5 from J, leaving 10 bases between them. Germline CDR1 SGHTA, CDR2 FQGNSA. The CDR3 is CASSLMGQNNSPLHF. The CDR3 coding sequence is TGTGCCAGCAGCTTAATGGGACAAAATAATTCACCCCTCCACTTT.

The sample holds a few counts of this clonotype. CDR3 sequence reads: CASSISSGEQYF. The CDR3 DNA is TGTGCCAGCAGCATCTCCAGTGGGGAGCAGTACTTC. The chain is built from TRBV11-2 and TRBJ2-7; D gene uncertain. Trimming removed 5 bases from V and 7 bases from J, with 12 bases in between. CDR1 is SGHAT and CDR2 is FQNNGV in the germline V gene. CDR3 length: 12 amino acids.

The chain recombines TRBV2 with TRBJ2-5, with a tentative D call TRBD1 (6 bases). The CDR3 covers 14 residues. Germline CDR1 reads SNHLY; CDR2 reads FYNNEI. Trimming stripped 6 bases from V and 0 bases from J, with 11 bases between. The CDR3 sequence is CASRDTGYQETQYF. The CDR3 DNA reads TGTGCCAGCAGGGATACAGGGTACCAAGAGACCCAGTACTTC. Using reference TRBV2 and TRBJ2-5 for the parts outside the CDR3, the full variable domain is EPEVTQTPSHQVTQMGQEVILRCVPISNHLYFYWYRQILGQKVEFLVSFYNNEISEKSEIFDDQFSVERPDGSNFTLKIRSTKLEDSAMYFCASRDTGYQETQYFGPGTRLLVL.

This clonotype has just a few counts. The gene calls are TRBV5-5 and TRBJ2-7; D might be TRBD1 (6 bases). V lost 3 bases and J 3 bases, leaving 10 bases between the germline ends. The CDR3 spans 13 residues. CDR1 SGHKS and CDR2 YYEKEE come from the germline V gene (reference sequence). The CDR3 DNA reads as TGTGCCAGCAGCTACGGACAGTTCTACGAGCAGTACTTC. This codes for CASSYGQFYEQYF. The full variable domain, in which reference TRBV5-5 and TRBJ2-7 provide the parts outside the CDR3, is DAGVTQSPTHLIKTRGQQVTLRCSPISGHKSVSWYQQVLGQGPQFIFQYYEKEERGRGNFPDRFSARQFPNYSSELNVNALLLGDSALYLCASSYGQFYEQYFGPGTRLTVT.

This clonotype was seen a few times. V and J are TRBV6-1 and TRBJ2-3; 9 bases line up with TRBD2. The CDR3 extends over 15 amino acids. CDR1 and CDR2 from the germline V gene are MNHNS and SASEGT. V lost 6 bases and J lost 4; bases outside the gene matches: 8. CDR3 in amino acids: CASSGAGGIADTQYF. CDR3 DNA sequence: TGTGCCAGCAGCGGGGCGGGGGGGATCGCAGATACGCAGTATTTT.

The chain joins TRBV9 to TRBJ2-2; 8 bases agree with TRBD1. There are 16 residues in the CDR3. The junction had 6 bases not matched to a gene; V was cut back by 0 bases and J by 5 bases. CDR1 is SGDLS and CDR2 is YYNGEE in the germline V gene. The CDR3 spells CASSVGWTGKTGELFF. Here the CDR3 DNA reads TGTGCCAGCAGCGTAGGCTGGACAGGGAAGACCGGGGAGCTGTTTTTT.

This clonotype appeared many times. The chain recombines TRBV12-3 or TRBV12-4 with TRBJ2-1, with TRBD2 matching over 11 bases. The CDR3 extends over 16 amino acids. The V segment lost 3 bases and the J segment 13 bases; nucleotides outside the gene matches: 14. CDR3 DNA sequence: TGTGCCAGCAGTTTTGGCCGACTAGCGGGGTTTACAACACAGTTCTTC. Encoded protein: CASSFGRLAGFTTQFF.

The sample holds many counts of this clonotype. This rearrangement joins TRBV12-3 or TRBV12-4 to TRBJ1-2, with D uncertain. V gave up 6 bases and J gave up 4 bases, with 15 bases separating them. CDR3 length equals 14 residues. DNA for the CDR3: TGTGCCAGCAGCAAGGATCAGGTCTCCTATGGCTACACCTTC. It codes for CASSKDQVSYGYTF.

This clonotype was seen a few times. The V gene is TRBV14, the J gene TRBJ2-3; D uncertain. Looked up from germline, CDR1 is SGHDN and CDR2 is FVKESK. This CDR3 comprises 12 residues. V dropped 4 bases and J dropped 9 bases, with 11 bases sitting between them. The CDR3 sequence: CASSPRAWTQYF. DNA for the CDR3: TGTGCCAGCAGCCCTAGGGCGTGGACGCAGTATTTT.

The gene calls are TRBV9 and TRBJ2-5, with D tentatively TRBD1 (6 bases). Trimming took 5 bases from V and 1 from J, leaving 18 bases between them. CDR1 is SGDLS and CDR2 is YYNGEE in the germline V gene. The CDR3 length is 16 residues. The chain's CDR3 is CASSELAQGGQETQYF. CDR3 sequence (DNA): TGTGCCAGCAGTGAGCTAGCACAGGGCGGCCAAGAGACCCAGTACTTC.

The rearrangement uses TRBV19 and TRBJ1-1, with 7 positions matching TRBD1. This CDR3 has 14 residues. J was trimmed by 4 bases and V by 7 bases; bases with no gene match: 9. Germline values: CDR1 LNHDA, CDR2 SQIVND (reference sequence). CDR3 residues: CASKVGPGGTEAFF. CDR3 in DNA: TGTGCCAGTAAGGTCGGACCAGGGGGCACTGAAGCTTTCTTT.

There are many counts of this clonotype. The genes are TRBV3-1 and TRBJ2-7; D not certain. V was trimmed by 1 base and J by 2 bases, leaving 6 bases between them. The CDR3 is made up of 13 amino acids. From germline, CDR1 is LGHDT and CDR2 YNNKEL (reference sequence). The CDR3 DNA reads TGTGCCAGCAGCCAAGTTGGACCCTACGAGCAGTACTTC. This gives the protein CASSQVGPYEQYF.

The chain combines TRBV6-6 with TRBJ1-6, with 8 bases matching TRBD1. With 10 bases clipped from V and 7 bases from J, the junction kept 6 bases outside the gene matches. The CDR3 spans 13 residues. Germline assignment: CDR1 MNHNY and CDR2 SVGAGI (reference sequence). Here the CDR3 DNA reads TGTGCCACCCGGGGACAGGCAAATTCACCCCTCCACTTT. Translated: CATRGQANSPLHF.

The CDR3 coding sequence is TGCAGTGCGCTCGGAGAAAATAATTCACCCCTCCACTTT. Translated: CSALGENNSPLHF. The V gene is TRBV20-1, the J gene TRBJ1-6; D is uncertain. The CDR3 runs to 13 residues. Germline CDR1 is DFQATT and CDR2 is SNEGSKA (reference sequence). Trimming cost V 6 bases and J 5 bases, with 11 bases left between them.

The sample holds many counts of this clonotype. This sequence joins TRBV28 and TRBJ2-1; 7 bases align to TRBD2. This CDR3 has 15 amino acids. V lost 3 bases to trimming and J lost 3 bases; unmatched junction nucleotides: 5. Germline loops: CDR1 MDHEN, CDR2 SYDVKM. In nucleotides, the CDR3 is TGTGCCAGCAGTTTCCCTAGCGGAGACTACAATGAGCAGTTCTTC. Translating it yields CASSFPSGDYNEQFF.

This clonotype has only a few counts. CDR3 amino acids: CASSAGQPRLYEQYF. The CDR3, as DNA: TGCGCCAGCAGCGCCGGACAGCCCCGTCTCTACGAGCAGTACTTC. The J gene is TRBJ2-7, the V gene TRBV5-1; tentatively, D is TRBD1 (6 bases). Germline V lookup: CDR1 SGHRS, CDR2 YFSETQ. V lost 4 bases and J 3 bases, leaving 17 bases between the germline ends. This CDR3 is 15 amino acids long. The variable domain in full, with the rest retrieved from reference TRBV5-1 and TRBJ2-7, is KAGVTQTPRYLIKTRGQQVTLSCSPISGHRSVSWYQQTPGQGLQFLFEYFSETQRNKGNFPGRFSGRQFSNSRSEMNVSTLELGDSALYLCASSAGQPRLYEQYFGPGTRLTVT.

This sequence joins TRBV5-6 and TRBJ2-4; D ambiguous. Germline values: CDR1 SGHDT, CDR2 YYEEEE. V lost 2 bases and J 0 bases, leaving 12 bases between the germline ends. The CDR3 is 16 amino acids. The CDR3: CASSFRHSPAKNIQYF. The CDR3 nucleotides read TGTGCCAGCAGCTTTCGGCATTCCCCAGCCAAAAACATTCAGTACTTC.

This clonotype was observed many times. The V and J genes are TRBV28 and TRBJ1-3; no clear D gene. The CDR3 spans 13 residues. The V end was cut by 7 bases, the J end by 2 bases, with 9 bases between. Germline V lookup: CDR1 MDHEN, CDR2 SYDVKM. The CDR3 protein is CASIETTGNTIYF. CDR3 in DNA: TGTGCCAGCATCGAGACAACTGGAAACACCATATATTTT.

This clonotype was detected a few times. The rearrangement links TRBV20-1 to TRBJ2-2; 8 bases are a match to TRBD2. The germline gives CDR1 DFQATT, CDR2 SNEGSKA (reference sequence). CDR3 length: 15 amino acids. J gave up 4 bases and V 6 bases, and 10 bases lay outside the gene matches. The CDR3 loop is CSAKKAGAPTGELFF. CDR3 nucleotides: TGCAGTGCGAAGAAAGCGGGAGCTCCCACCGGGGAGCTGTTTTTT.